These T cell receptor beta chains were read from a single sample in a study of blood T cells in healthy people across ages. TCRdb called the 5' RACE reads again in MiXCR, with one record for every CDR3 protein. The sample has some 940,000 distinct CDR3 sequences, almost 30% seen once; the top ten hold roughly 10%. The data also belong to a second study, concerning T cells of mothers and their children.

Sequencing was performed on blood. Source of these receptors: a woman aged 40 to 55 in good health. The CDR3 runs from the conserved cysteine through the conserved F or W. The D gene is left open where the match is weak. Clone size is stated in some rows and not others, as once, few, many or a class when expanded.

abundance: -
d_gene: -
v_gene: TRBV20-1
j_gene: TRBJ2-6
CDR3nt: TGCAGTGCTAGCAGCTCCGGCTCTGGGGCCAACGTCCTGACTTTC
CDR3aa: CSASSSGSGANVLTF

abundance: few
d_gene: -
v_gene: TRBV7-9
j_gene: TRBJ2-7
CDR3nt: TGTGCCAGCAGCTTAGCGGACAGAAACCAGTACTTC
CDR3aa: CASSLADRNQYF

abundance: -
d_gene: -
v_gene: TRBV4-1
j_gene: TRBJ2-3
CDR3nt: TGCGCCAGCAGCCAAGTCCTAGGTCCCAAAGTAGATACGCAGTATTTT
CDR3aa: CASSQVLGPKVDTQYF

abundance: -
d_gene: -
v_gene: TRBV24-1
j_gene: TRBJ2-1
CDR3nt: TGTGCCACCAGTGATTTGCCTAAACAGGGTCAGTCCTACAATGAGCAGTTCTTC
CDR3aa: CATSDLPKQGQSYNEQFF

abundance: -
d_gene: TRBD1
v_gene: TRBV20-1
j_gene: TRBJ1-1
CDR3nt: TGCAGTGCTTTTCCGGGACAGGGTCCGAGAGTGGGAAACACTGAAGCTTTCTTT
CDR3aa: CSAFPGQGPRVGNTEAFF

abundance: -
d_gene: -
v_gene: TRBV28
j_gene: TRBJ2-7
CDR3nt: TGTGCCAGCAGTTTACCCCCCGCAAACAGGGCCGGCGAGCAGTACTTC
CDR3aa: CASSLPPANRAGEQYF

abundance: -
d_gene: TRBD2
v_gene: TRBV20-1
j_gene: TRBJ2-1
CDR3nt: TGCAGTGCTAGCACGGGGGGTCTCTACAATGAGCAGTTCTTC
CDR3aa: CSASTGGLYNEQFF

abundance: -
d_gene: -
v_gene: TRBV5-1
j_gene: TRBJ2-4
CDR3nt: TGCGCCAGCAGCTCCGAGGTAAACATTCAGTACTTC
CDR3aa: CASSSEVNIQYF

abundance: few
d_gene: -
v_gene: TRBV7-2
j_gene: TRBJ2-7
CDR3nt: TGTGCCAGCAGCTCGACCTACATGAACGAGCAGTACTTC
CDR3aa: CASSSTYMNEQYF

abundance: many
d_gene: -
v_gene: TRBV6-6
j_gene: TRBJ1-2
CDR3nt: TGTGCCAGCAGTTCCAGGACAGCAACCTATGGCTACACCTTC
CDR3aa: CASSSRTATYGYTF

abundance: -
d_gene: -
v_gene: TRBV5-1
j_gene: TRBJ2-7
CDR3nt: TGCGCCAGCAGCGCAGGGCCCAAGCAGTACTTC
CDR3aa: CASSAGPKQYF

abundance: -
d_gene: -
v_gene: TRBV12-3/TRBV12-4
j_gene: TRBJ2-6
CDR3nt: TGTGCCAGCAGTGAACCAGGGGGGAATAGCTCTGGGGCCAACGTCCTGACTTTC
CDR3aa: CASSEPGGNSSGANVLTF

abundance: few
d_gene: -
v_gene: TRBV14
j_gene: TRBJ2-4
CDR3nt: TGTGCCAGCAGCCAGGGTGCGGAAAACATTCAGTACTTC
CDR3aa: CASSQGAENIQYF

abundance: few
d_gene: TRBD2
v_gene: TRBV7-2
j_gene: TRBJ2-3
CDR3nt: TGTGCCAGCAGCGTTGGACTAGGTGATCATACGCAGTATTTT
CDR3aa: CASSVGLGDHTQYF

abundance: -
d_gene: -
v_gene: TRBV7-2
j_gene: TRBJ2-2
CDR3nt: TGTGCCAGCATAAAGAACACAGGGTATGACACCGGGGAGCTGTTTTTT
CDR3aa: CASIKNTGYDTGELFF

abundance: -
d_gene: -
v_gene: TRBV3-1
j_gene: TRBJ1-5
CDR3nt: TGTGCCAGCAGCCCTAGTGGGAGGGGCCTCAATCAGCCCCAGCATTTT
CDR3aa: CASSPSGRGLNQPQHF

abundance: -
d_gene: -
v_gene: TRBV28
j_gene: TRBJ1-2
CDR3nt: TGTGCCAGCAGTTTATTTGGTGGATATCCCTCTTCTAACTATGGCTACACCTTC
CDR3aa: CASSLFGGYPSSNYGYTF

abundance: few
d_gene: TRBD1
v_gene: TRBV30
j_gene: TRBJ2-7
CDR3nt: TGTGCCTGGATCGGACAGGGGGGCTACGAGCAGTACTTC
CDR3aa: CAWIGQGGYEQYF

abundance: many
d_gene: TRBD1
v_gene: TRBV28
j_gene: TRBJ2-7
CDR3nt: TGTGCCAGCAGTTACAGGGGAGCGCAGTACTTC
CDR3aa: CASSYRGAQYF

abundance: -
d_gene: -
v_gene: TRBV20-1
j_gene: TRBJ2-4
CDR3nt: TGCAGTGCTAAGAACTTCCGAACGGGGGACATTCAGTACTTC
CDR3aa: CSAKNFRTGDIQYF

abundance: -
d_gene: TRBD1
v_gene: TRBV7-9
j_gene: TRBJ2-5
CDR3nt: TGTGCCAGCAGTTTTTGGGAGGACAGGGCAAAGGAGACCCAGTACTTC
CDR3aa: CASSFWEDRAKETQYF

abundance: few
d_gene: -
v_gene: TRBV7-7
j_gene: TRBJ2-1
CDR3nt: TGTGCTAGCAGCGAGACCGTGGGTGATGAGCAGTTCTTC
CDR3aa: CASSETVGDEQFF

abundance: -
d_gene: TRBD2
v_gene: TRBV2
j_gene: TRBJ2-7
CDR3nt: TGTGTCAGCACTCGAGGCGGGGGCTCCTACGAGCAGTACTTC
CDR3aa: CVSTRGGGSYEQYF

abundance: many
d_gene: -
v_gene: TRBV27
j_gene: TRBJ2-7
CDR3nt: TGTGCCAGCAGTCCCCAAGGGCTACTTGTGGGCGAGCAGTACTTC
CDR3aa: CASSPQGLLVGEQYF

abundance: many
d_gene: -
v_gene: TRBV7-3
j_gene: TRBJ2-6
CDR3nt: TGTGCCAGCAGCTTACATACTGGGGGCGCTGGGGCCAACGTCCTGACTTTC
CDR3aa: CASSLHTGGAGANVLTF

abundance: -
d_gene: TRBD1
v_gene: TRBV24-1
j_gene: TRBJ1-1
CDR3nt: TGTGCCACCAAGGGACAGGGGGCTGACACTGAAGCTTTCTTT
CDR3aa: CATKGQGADTEAFF

abundance: many
d_gene: -
v_gene: TRBV20-1
j_gene: TRBJ1-5
CDR3nt: TGCAGTGCTTCGGTGGTAGCCGGACCGACCAATCAGCCCCAGCATTTT
CDR3aa: CSASVVAGPTNQPQHF

abundance: few
d_gene: TRBD1
v_gene: TRBV15
j_gene: TRBJ1-3
CDR3nt: TGTGCCACTGGACAGGGCCCGAGCTCTGGAAACACCATATATTTT
CDR3aa: CATGQGPSSGNTIYF

abundance: -
d_gene: TRBD1
v_gene: TRBV7-8
j_gene: TRBJ2-3
CDR3nt: TGTACCAGCAGCTCGACAGGGGGAAACACAGATACGCAGTATTTT
CDR3aa: CTSSSTGGNTDTQYF

abundance: -
d_gene: -
v_gene: TRBV7-8
j_gene: TRBJ1-2
CDR3nt: TGTGCCAGCAGCCCCACGGCGGGGGACCTTAACTATGGCTACACCTTC
CDR3aa: CASSPTAGDLNYGYTF

abundance: -
d_gene: TRBD1
v_gene: TRBV12-3/TRBV12-4
j_gene: TRBJ2-7
CDR3nt: TGTGCCAGCAGTTTACCCCGAGCGACAGGGGGGGAGCAGTACTTC
CDR3aa: CASSLPRATGGEQYF

abundance: -
d_gene: TRBD2
v_gene: TRBV29-1
j_gene: TRBJ2-3
CDR3nt: TGCAGCGTTGGTCCGGCGGGGGGGCCTTCAGATACGCAGTATTTT
CDR3aa: CSVGPAGGPSDTQYF

abundance: -
d_gene: TRBD1
v_gene: TRBV6-1
j_gene: TRBJ1-5
CDR3nt: TGTGCCAGCAGTGAGATAGGACAGGGCAATCAGCCCCAGCATTTT
CDR3aa: CASSEIGQGNQPQHF

abundance: few
d_gene: TRBD1
v_gene: TRBV4-1
j_gene: TRBJ2-7
CDR3nt: TGCGCCAGCAGCCAACGGGACAGCAACCCGAGGTACGAGCAGTACTTC
CDR3aa: CASSQRDSNPRYEQYF

abundance: few
d_gene: -
v_gene: TRBV28
j_gene: TRBJ1-1
CDR3nt: TGTGCCAGCAGTTTAGCGCTCGGCGTGCGGGCTTTCTTT
CDR3aa: CASSLALGVRAFF

abundance: many
d_gene: TRBD2
v_gene: TRBV20-1
j_gene: TRBJ2-7
CDR3nt: TGCAGTGCTAGAGGAGGTCTAGCGGGCCTCTACGAGCAGTACTTC
CDR3aa: CSARGGLAGLYEQYF

abundance: -
d_gene: -
v_gene: TRBV7-2
j_gene: TRBJ1-5
CDR3nt: TGTGCCAGCAGCTTAGACTCAGGGGCCCAGCATTTT
CDR3aa: CASSLDSGAQHF

abundance: -
d_gene: TRBD1
v_gene: TRBV9
j_gene: TRBJ2-5
CDR3nt: TGTGCCAGCAGCTCTTTCCGGACAGGGGGGGGGACCCAGTACTTC
CDR3aa: CASSSFRTGGGTQYF

abundance: -
d_gene: -
v_gene: TRBV28
j_gene: TRBJ2-3
CDR3nt: TGTGCCAGCAGTTTAAACAAAGACCACACAGATACGCAGTATTTT
CDR3aa: CASSLNKDHTDTQYF

abundance: -
d_gene: -
v_gene: TRBV9
j_gene: TRBJ2-1
CDR3nt: TGTGCCAGCAGCGCCCGCCTTCACAATGAGCAGTTCTTC
CDR3aa: CASSARLHNEQFF

abundance: few
d_gene: -
v_gene: TRBV20-1
j_gene: TRBJ1-2
CDR3nt: TGCAGTGCTCCGGACAGTCGATTCGGCTACACCTTC
CDR3aa: CSAPDSRFGYTF

abundance: -
d_gene: -
v_gene: TRBV6-5
j_gene: TRBJ2-7
CDR3nt: TGTGCCAGCAGTTACGGCCCGATCAACGAGCAGTACTTC
CDR3aa: CASSYGPINEQYF

abundance: many
d_gene: -
v_gene: TRBV6-5
j_gene: TRBJ1-2
CDR3nt: TGTGCCAGCAGTTACCTTTCCTCAGGGGTTCATGGCTACACCTTC
CDR3aa: CASSYLSSGVHGYTF

abundance: -
d_gene: -
v_gene: TRBV13
j_gene: TRBJ2-5
CDR3nt: TGTGCCAGCAGCCAGCTGATGGAGACCCAGTACTTC
CDR3aa: CASSQLMETQYF

abundance: few
d_gene: -
v_gene: TRBV6-5
j_gene: TRBJ1-5
CDR3nt: TGTGCCAGCAGTTACTCCCTAGGTAATCAGCCCCAGCATTTT
CDR3aa: CASSYSLGNQPQHF

abundance: -
d_gene: -
v_gene: TRBV12-3/TRBV12-4
j_gene: TRBJ1-5
CDR3nt: TGTGCCAGCTGCACCGGAAATAGCAATCAGCCCCAGCATTTT
CDR3aa: CASCTGNSNQPQHF

abundance: few
d_gene: -
v_gene: TRBV18
j_gene: TRBJ1-1
CDR3nt: TGTGCCAGCTCACCACCGGACAGTGAACTGAACACTGAAGCTTTCTTT
CDR3aa: CASSPPDSELNTEAFF

abundance: -
d_gene: -
v_gene: TRBV9
j_gene: TRBJ2-5
CDR3nt: TGTGCCAGCAGCGTCGCCGCCATCCGGCAAGAGACCCAGTACTTC
CDR3aa: CASSVAAIRQETQYF

abundance: few
d_gene: -
v_gene: TRBV5-6
j_gene: TRBJ1-2
CDR3nt: TGTGCCAGCAGCCGACGGGAGACGAAAGCTAACTATGGCTACACCTTC
CDR3aa: CASSRRETKANYGYTF

abundance: many
d_gene: TRBD1
v_gene: TRBV12-3/TRBV12-4
j_gene: TRBJ2-7
CDR3nt: TGTGCCAGCAGCACCGGGACAGGGGCCTACGAGCAGTACTTC
CDR3aa: CASSTGTGAYEQYF

abundance: few
d_gene: -
v_gene: TRBV27
j_gene: TRBJ1-2
CDR3nt: TGTGCCAGCAGGTTATTCTCGACAGGTCACGGCTACACCTTC
CDR3aa: CASRLFSTGHGYTF

abundance: -
d_gene: -
v_gene: TRBV27
j_gene: TRBJ2-5
CDR3nt: TGTGCCTCTGGGATGCGGGAGACCCAGTACTTC
CDR3aa: CASGMRETQYF

abundance: many
d_gene: -
v_gene: TRBV10-3
j_gene: TRBJ2-3
CDR3nt: TGTGCCATCACCAACGGACAGGCCCGGGGGGATACGCAGTATTTT
CDR3aa: CAITNGQARGDTQYF